A selection of T cell receptor beta chains follows, all from one sample in a study of metastatic and nonmetastatic thyroid tumors. From the PCR reads, TCRdb re-called clones with MiXCR. The repertoire consists of fewer than 40,000 clones, with about 21% occurring once and the leading ten covering over 2.5%. The sequenced sample was tumor tissue. All receptors derive from a male donor with papillary thyroid cancer or a benign thyroid nodule (not recorded which). Some clones in this sample may be carry-over from other donors' samples. CDR3s include the opening cysteine and the closing phenylalanine or tryptophan. The D gene is left open where the match is weak. Where a row states a size, it is once, few, many or the class of an expanded clone; other rows omit it.

V gene	clone size	J gene	D gene	CDR3 protein	CDR3 DNA
TRBV7-3	many	TRBJ2-2	TRBD2	CASSVLAGSTGELFF	TGTGCCAGCAGCGTACTAGCGGGTTCTACCGGGGAGCTGTTTTTT
TRBV11-2	.	TRBJ1-5	.	CASSYGALEGFQPQHF	TGTGCCAGCAGCTATGGGGCTCTGGAGGGGTTTCAGCCCCAGCATTTT
TRBV7-9	medium-sized	TRBJ1-1	.	CASSLAPTEAFF	TGTGCCAGCAGCTTAGCCCCCACTGAAGCTTTCTTT
TRBV6-1	.	TRBJ2-5	.	CASSQGLARETQYF	TGTGCCAGCAGTCAGGGACTGGCGCGAGAGACCCAGTACTTC
TRBV5-1	many	TRBJ2-5	TRBD2	CASSFSGGETQYF	TGCGCCAGCAGCTTTTCGGGAGGAGAGACCCAGTACTTC
TRBV20-1	few	TRBJ2-3	TRBD2	CSASPSGRVIADTQYF	TGCAGTGCTAGCCCCAGCGGGAGGGTTATCGCAGATACGCAGTATTTT
TRBV6-1	few	TRBJ1-2	.	CASTYRGFGVYGYTF	TGTGCCAGCACCTACAGAGGGTTTGGGGTCTATGGCTACACCTTC
TRBV6-2/TRBV6-3	medium-sized	TRBJ2-1	TRBD2	CASVARAGRALYNEQFF	TGTGCCAGCGTGGCTAGAGCGGGACGGGCACTTTACAATGAGCAGTTCTTC
TRBV7-2	.	TRBJ2-7	.	CASSLVQGLYEQYF	TGTGCCAGCAGCTTAGTTCAGGGGTTATACGAGCAGTACTTC
TRBV20-1	few	TRBJ2-1	.	CSARDPRGRVNNEQFF	TGCAGTGCTAGAGATCCGAGGGGGAGGGTGAACAATGAGCAGTTCTTC
TRBV5-4	many	TRBJ1-5	TRBD1	CASSLQGAAQPQHF	TGTGCCAGCAGCTTACAGGGGGCAGCTCAGCCCCAGCATTTT
TRBV2	.	TRBJ2-7	TRBD1	CASSHQTGSYEQYF	TGTGCCAGCAGCCACCAGACAGGGTCCTACGAGCAGTACTTC
TRBV19	once	TRBJ1-2	TRBD1	CASTRFSNVGTGGAYYGYTF	TGTGCCAGTACGAGGTTTTCCAATGTGGGGACAGGGGGCGCTTACTATGGCTACACCTTC
TRBV6-1	few	TRBJ2-2	TRBD1	CASNRGVGYTGELFF	TGTGCCAGTAACAGGGGGGTGGGGTACACCGGGGAGCTGTTTTTT
TRBV20-1	.	TRBJ1-6	.	CSAAGGLGSPLNF	TGCAGTGCTGCGGGGGGGCTAGGGTCACCCCTCAACTTT
TRBV3-1	.	TRBJ1-2	.	CASSQDSSYGYTF	TGTGCCAGCAGCCAGGACAGCAGCTATGGCTACACCTTC
TRBV5-1	once	TRBJ2-7	.	CASSPRSVPGSYEQYF	TGCGCCAGCAGCCCCCGGTCAGTACCTGGATCCTACGAGCAGTACTTC
TRBV12-3/TRBV12-4	.	TRBJ2-7	.	CASIPALNYEQYF	TGTGCCAGCATTCCCGCACTGAACTACGAGCAGTACTTC
TRBV27	few	TRBJ1-1	.	CASRGTGGGMNTESFF	TGTGCCAGCAGGGGAACAGGCGGCGGGATGAACACTGAATCTTTCTTT
TRBV2	few	TRBJ2-7	.	CASMSLREQYF	TGTGCCAGCATGTCTTTGCGTGAGCAGTACTTC
TRBV7-8	few	TRBJ2-7	TRBD1	CASSQTGMYEQYF	TGTGCCAGCAGCCAGACAGGGATGTACGAGCAGTACTTC
TRBV7-7	many	TRBJ2-3	TRBD2	CASSFSGSPDTQYF	TGTGCTAGCAGCTTTAGCGGGAGTCCAGATACGCAGTATTTT
TRBV20-1	.	TRBJ1-1	TRBD1	CSAQGVTEAFF	TGCAGTGCGCAGGGGGTCACTGAAGCTTTCTTT
TRBV20-1	.	TRBJ2-5	.	CSAIDYIGRGLRETQYF	TGCAGTGCAATAGACTATATCGGGAGAGGGTTAAGGGAGACCCAGTACTTC
TRBV6-2/TRBV6-3	.	TRBJ2-2	TRBD2	CASSPGLAGEGELFF	TGTGCCAGCAGCCCAGGACTAGCGGGAGAGGGGGAGCTGTTTTTT
TRBV28	.	TRBJ1-1	.	CASSSQVYTEAFF	TGTGCCAGCAGTTCACAGGTGTACACTGAAGCTTTCTTT
TRBV5-4	once	TRBJ2-7	.	CASSSDGGRSYEQYF	TGTGCCAGCAGCTCCGACGGGGGCCGCTCCTACGAGCAGTACTTC
TRBV28	many	TRBJ1-2	.	CASSAVYGYTF	TGTGCCAGCAGTGCAGTCTATGGCTACACCTTC